This T cell receptor (beta chain) was obtained from a study of PD-L1 blockade in urothelial cancer. For the study at large: It was at 3 weeks (second dose) and 6 weeks after treatment start that blood was analyzed. Counts from blood samples showed a median of roughly 140,000 T cells.

Metastatic or locally advanced urothelial carcinoma was present in the patients. TCRdb's table, derived via immunoSEQ multiplex PCR, lists solely in-frame clones and lacks some. The sample yields 45,000 to 60,000 clones, around 82% seen once. Trimming shortened V by 4 bases and J by 1 base, and 10 bases separated the two germline ends. CDR1 is SGHVS and CDR2 is FNYEAQ in the germline V gene. The CDR3 consists of 15 residues. This specimen consisted of PBMCs, obtained around atezolizumab (anti-PD-L1) treatment. The chain couples TRBV7-6 to TRBJ2-2, with TRBD2 as a possible D gene (6 bases). This receptor was taken from a middle-aged man with urothelial cancer. CDR3: CASSSVRGNTGELFF. The CDR3, as DNA: TGTGCCAGCAGCTCCGTGCGGGGGAACACCGGGGAGCTGTTTTTT.